These T cell receptor beta chains were read from a single sample in a study of identifying expanded T cells in peripheral blood. Only in-frame clones appear in the TCRdb table, and some are missing; sequencing was by immunoSEQ multiplex PCR. The sample lists some 81,000 clones; approximately 85% were seen once. Sequencing input: blood. The source is a person aged 18-70 years in good health. Each CDR3 is given with its conserved first and last residue. Each record gives: J gene, V gene, D gene, clone size, CDR3 protein, CDR3 DNA. D genes are given only for firm matches. Part of the rows lack a size; the others show once, few, many or a class for expanded clones.

>TRBJ2-7|TRBV4-1|NA|NA
CASSQGVESYYEQYF
TGCGCCAGCAGCCAAGGGGTGGAGTCTTACTACGAGCAGTACTTC
>TRBJ1-1|TRBV27|NA|once
CASAVVPTGNTEAFF
TGTGCCAGCGCGGTGGTTCCCACAGGGAACACTGAAGCTTTCTTT
>TRBJ2-7|TRBV7-2|TRBD1|NA
CASSSPGTGNYEQYF
TGTGCCAGCAGCTCGCCCGGGACAGGGAACTACGAGCAGTACTTC
>TRBJ2-7|TRBV19|NA|once
CASSIWESGSYEQYF
TGTGCCAGTAGTATATGGGAAAGCGGGTCCTACGAGCAGTACTTC
>TRBJ1-1|TRBV28|NA|once
CAQKRGLMNTEAFF
TGTGCCCAGAAGAGGGGCCTCATGAACACTGAAGCTTTCTTT
>TRBJ1-1|TRBV19|NA|NA
CASNREGGVGMNTEAFF
TGTGCCAGTAATCGGGAGGGCGGGGTCGGAATGAACACTGAAGCTTTCTTT
>TRBJ2-6|TRBV7-7|TRBD1|NA
CASSKDRAGSGANVLTF
TGTGCTAGCAGTAAGGACAGGGCGGGCTCTGGGGCCAACGTCCTGACTTTC
>TRBJ1-1|TRBV28|TRBD1|NA
CASSPHRQGANTEAFF
TGTGCCAGCAGTCCTCATCGACAGGGTGCTAACACTGAAGCTTTCTTT
>TRBJ2-5|TRBV11-3|TRBD1|once
CASSLGTGGTLETQYF
TGTGCCAGCAGCTTAGGGACAGGGGGCACGCTGGAGACCCAGTACTTC
>TRBJ2-3|TRBV7-8|TRBD2|medium-sized
CASSAGSGRTDTQYF
TGTGCCAGCAGCGCGGGTAGCGGGAGGACAGATACGCAGTATTTT
>TRBJ2-1|TRBV19|NA|NA
CASSQEGYNEQFF
TGTGCCAGTTCCCAGGAGGGATACAATGAGCAGTTCTTC
>TRBJ2-3|TRBV6-4|TRBD2|NA
CASAAGLDTDTQYF
TGTGCCAGCGCAGCGGGACTAGACACAGATACGCAGTATTTT
>TRBJ2-2|TRBV6-1|NA|NA
CASSIYTNTGELFF
TGTGCCAGCAGTATCTACACGAACACCGGGGAGCTGTTTTTT
>TRBJ1-1|TRBV28|TRBD1|NA
CASSLVGTGGLFTEAFF
TGTGCCAGCAGTTTAGTTGGGACAGGGGGCTTGTTCACTGAAGCTTTCTTT
>TRBJ2-1|TRBV6-6|TRBD2|many
CASSPRGEGYNEQFF
TGTGCCAGCAGTCCCCGGGGGGAAGGGTACAATGAGCAGTTCTTC
>TRBJ1-5|TRBV19|NA|NA
CASSPRSGRDQPQHF
TGTGCCAGTAGTCCGAGGTCGGGGAGAGATCAGCCCCAGCATTTT
>TRBJ1-4|TRBV7-2|NA|NA
CASESGGNEKLFF
TGTGCCAGCGAATCGGGCGGTAATGAAAAACTGTTTTTT
>TRBJ1-3|TRBV7-2|TRBD1|NA
CASSTQQGTTIYF
TGTGCCAGCAGCACCCAACAGGGGACGACCATATATTTT
>TRBJ1-4|TRBV11-2|NA|NA
CASSPPTETNEKLFF
TGTGCCAGCAGCCCTCCAACAGAAACTAATGAAAAACTGTTTTTT
>TRBJ1-2|TRBV4-1|NA|NA
CASSALGGYTF
TGCGCCAGCAGCGCACTTGGAGGCTACACCTTC
>TRBJ1-6|TRBV5-1|TRBD1|NA
CASSYWTGGNSPLHF
TGCGCCAGCAGCTACTGGACAGGGGGTAATTCACCCCTCCACTTT
>TRBJ2-3|TRBV15|NA|once
CATSAEADTQYF
TGTGCCACCAGCGCCGAAGCAGATACGCAGTATTTT
>TRBJ2-1|TRBV4-2|NA|once
CASSPGLSGLDNEQFF
TGTGCCAGCAGCCCTGGCTTGTCGGGACTCGACAATGAGCAGTTCTTC
>TRBJ2-1|TRBV28|NA|NA
CASWTTSYNEQFF
TGTGCCAGTTGGACTACCTCCTACAATGAGCAGTTCTTC
>TRBJ2-7|TRBV27|NA|NA
CASSPLASYEQYF
TGTGCCAGCAGTCCGCTAGCGTCCTACGAGCAGTACTTC
>TRBJ2-7|TRBV5-1|TRBD1|few
CASSWKTGGGDEQYF
TGCGCCAGCAGCTGGAAAACAGGGGGTGGCGACGAGCAGTACTTC
>TRBJ1-1|TRBV7-9|TRBD1|NA
CASSPGGQGETEAFF
TGTGCCAGCAGCCCAGGGGGGCAGGGGGAGACTGAAGCTTTCTTT
>TRBJ2-1|TRBV7-7|TRBD2|many
CASSLTSGHNEQFF
TGTGCTAGCAGCTTAACTAGCGGTCACAATGAGCAGTTCTTC
>TRBJ2-5|TRBV4-1|NA|once
CASSQGSVQETQYF
TGCGCCAGCAGCCAAGGCAGCGTTCAAGAGACCCAGTACTTC
>TRBJ1-1|TRBV7-9|NA|NA
CASSLAIGTEAFF
TGTGCCAGCAGCCTAGCTATTGGGACTGAAGCTTTCTTT
>TRBJ2-7|TRBV28|TRBD1|NA
CASWDRDYEQYF
TGTGCAAGCTGGGACAGAGACTACGAGCAGTACTTC
>TRBJ1-1|TRBV28|NA|NA
CASSSSTEAFF
TGTGCCAGCAGTTCTTCCACTGAAGCTTTCTTT
>TRBJ2-1|TRBV19|TRBD1|once
CASSQTGGGGHNEQFF
TGTGCCAGTAGCCAGACAGGGGGCGGGGGACACAATGAGCAGTTCTTC